The 17 T cell receptor beta chains below were found in one sample sequenced in a study of T cell responses to AZD1222 COVID-19 vaccine. The data were produced by immunoSEQ multiplex PCR, yet TCRdb's version contains in-frame clones alone and is incomplete. Of about 110,000 clones in the sample, around 91% were seen once. The input for sequencing was peripheral blood, taken on day 0 of AZD1222 vaccination. The source of these receptors is an adult in good health.

The chain has TRBV19 and TRBJ2-2; 7 bases line up with TRBD1. Germline V gives CDR1 LNHDA, CDR2 SQIVND (reference sequence). This CDR3 is 15 amino acids long. With V trimmed by 5 bases and J by 3 bases, 6 bases remained unmatched. The CDR3 nucleotides read TGTGCCAGTAGTCTGAGGGACAGTTACACCGGGGAGCTGTTTTTT. This translates into CASSLRDSYTGELFF.

The V and J genes are TRBV13 and TRBJ2-7; TRBD1 matches at 8 bases. The CDR3 is made up of 14 amino acids. CDR1 and CDR2 (germline): PRHDT, FYEKMQ (reference sequence). The junction had 7 bases not matched to a gene; V was cut back by 5 bases and J by 4 bases. This CDR3 reads CASSAGQGAYEQYF. DNA of the CDR3: TGTGCCAGCAGCGCAGGACAGGGTGCGTACGAGCAGTACTTC.

The chain carries TRBV5-6 and TRBJ2-7, with 7 nucleotides matching TRBD1. V dropped 4 bases and J dropped 1; count of bases not matched to a gene: 11. CDR1 and CDR2 (germline): SGHDT, YYEEEE. This CDR3 is 16 amino acids long. Here the CDR3 DNA reads TGTGCCAGCAGCGGCATCTTAGGGGACAGATCCTACGAGCAGTACTTC. This translates into CASSGILGDRSYEQYF.

This clone was observed once. The rearrangement joins TRBV19 to TRBJ2-4; 11 nucleotides agree with TRBD2. Germline CDR1 LNHDA, CDR2 SQIVND (reference sequence). CDR3 length: 15 amino acids. Trimming removed 5 bases from V and 1 base from J; junction bases left unmatched: 1. The CDR3 spells CASSASGGAKNIQYF. The CDR3 region has the DNA TGTGCCAGTAGTGCTAGCGGGGGGGCCAAAAACATTCAGTACTTC.

The genes are TRBV2 and TRBJ1-2; D may be TRBD1 (5 bases). V was shortened by 4 bases and J by 7 bases, with 7 bases between the two germline ends. The germline CDR1 and CDR2 sequences are SNHLY and FYNNEI. The CDR3 length is 11 residues. The CDR3: CASSAGGGYTF. CDR3 bases: TGTGCCAGCAGTGCCGGGGGTGGCTACACCTTC.

This chain links TRBV19 with TRBJ1-6, with TRBD1 as a possible D gene (5 bases). Trimming left V 5 bases short and J 8 bases short, with 10 bases between. The germline gives CDR1 LNHDA, CDR2 SQIVND (reference sequence). The CDR3 covers 13 residues. CDR3: CASSPTGYSPLHF. The CDR3 DNA reads as TGTGCCAGTAGTCCTACAGGTTATTCACCCCTCCACTTT.

V is TRBV23-1 and J is TRBJ2-7; 9 bases map to TRBD1. TRBV23-1 is filed as an ORF, its function uncertain. This CDR3 comprises 17 residues. Unmatched junction bases numbered 12, after V lost 0 bases and J lost 6 bases. CDR3 protein: CASSQSFKRGQGTEQYF. Written as DNA, the CDR3 is TGCGCCAGCAGTCAATCCTTTAAGAGGGGACAGGGTACCGAGCAGTACTTC.

The gene calls are TRBV6-2 or TRBV6-3 and TRBJ1-1; D is perhaps TRBD1 (6 bases). CDR3 length: 15 residues. Deletions cut 0 bases from V and 3 bases from J, with 11 bases between. The germline CDR1 and CDR2 sequences are MNHEY and SVGEGT. For the CDR3, the DNA is TGTGCCAGCAGTTACTCGCGGGAGGGGGACACTGAAGCTTTCTTT. Amino acid sequence: CASSYSREGDTEAFF.

The chain is built from TRBV3-1 (or the pseudogene TRBV3-2) and TRBJ2-7, with D possibly being TRBD1 (5 bases). CDR1 and CDR2 (germline): LGHDT, YNNKEL (reference sequence). The CDR3 spans 13 residues. Trimming took off 4 bases at V and 4 bases at J, with 11 bases between the two ends. The CDR3 coding sequence is TGTGCCAGCAGCCGAAACACAGGTTACGAGCAGTACTTC. The encoded protein is CASSRNTGYEQYF.

V gene TRBV2 combines with J gene TRBJ2-7; perhaps TRBD1 as D (6 bases). CDR1 and CDR2 (germline): SNHLY, FYNNEI. CDR3 length: 13 amino acids. Trimming shortened V by 3 bases and J by 6 bases, and 12 bases separated the two germline ends. As DNA, the CDR3 is TGTGCCAGCAGTGATGTCAGGGGCGGCGAGCAGTACTTC. Amino acids: CASSDVRGGEQYF.

This clone occurred once. The gene calls are TRBV10-2 and TRBJ2-2; no definite D call. V was trimmed by 8 bases and J by 1 base, leaving 8 bases between them. Per germline, CDR1 WSHSY and CDR2 SAAADI. The CDR3 loop spans 13 amino acids. CDR3 nucleotide sequence: TGCGCCAGCCCCGACCAGAACACCGGGGAGCTGTTTTTT. It specifies CASPDQNTGELFF.

This clone has only one observation. This chain links TRBV18 with TRBJ2-7; 8 bases are shared with TRBD1. Germline V lookup: CDR1 KGHSH, CDR2 LQKENI. The V gene end was trimmed by 6 bases and the J gene end by 6 bases; junction bases not matched to a gene: 4. This CDR3 has 12 amino acids. CDR3 in amino acids: CASSPTGGEQYF. For the CDR3, the DNA is TGTGCCAGCTCGCCTACAGGGGGCGAGCAGTACTTC.

The V gene is TRBV7-9, the J gene TRBJ2-7; D unresolved. The CDR3 has 15 amino acids. Germline V gene data show CDR1 as SEHNR and CDR2 as FQNEAQ (reference sequence). V lost 8 bases and J lost 1, with 18 bases in between. The CDR3: CASGSSRFTSYEQYF. CDR3 coding DNA: TGTGCCAGCGGATCGTCGAGGTTCACTTCCTACGAGCAGTACTTC.

The genes are TRBV27 and TRBJ1-4, with D possibly matching TRBD1 (6 bases). V shed 4 bases and J shed 0 bases, with 18 bases lying between them. The CDR3 consists of 18 residues. Germline loops: CDR1 MNHEY, CDR2 SMNVEV (reference sequence). CDR3: CASSYTHSRTATNEKLFF. CDR3 DNA: TGTGCCAGCAGTTACACCCACTCACGGACAGCAACTAATGAAAAACTGTTTTTT. Filled out from reference TRBV27 and TRBJ1-4, the complete variable domain reads EAQVTQNPRYLITVTGKKLTVTCSQNMNHEYMSWYRQDPGLGLRQIYYSMNVEVTDKGDVPEGYKVSRKEKRNFPLILESPSPNQTSLYFCASSYTHSRTATNEKLFFGSGTQLSVL.

The V gene is TRBV20-1, the J gene TRBJ2-4; D is unclear. Germline V gives CDR1 DFQATT, CDR2 SNEGSKA (reference sequence). The CDR3 spans 11 residues. Trimming shortened V by 4 bases and J by 8 bases, and 9 bases separated the two germline ends. This CDR3 is CSATTVDIQYF. CDR3 in DNA: TGCAGTGCTACCACCGTGGACATTCAGTACTTC.

This clone was picked up many times. In nucleotides, the CDR3 is TGTGCCAGTGGAGCCGGGGGCAGCGGTCAGCCCCAGCATTTT. Its protein is CASGAGGSGQPQHF. This sequence joins TRBV9 and TRBJ1-5; TRBD1 might be the D (6 bases). V was clipped by 8 bases and J by 6 bases, with 18 bases between them. CDR1 and CDR2 (germline): SGDLS, YYNGEE. The CDR3 loop spans 14 amino acids.

The chain uses TRBV7-2 and TRBJ1-1, with D possibly matching TRBD1 (6 bases). The CDR3 has 14 residues. Germline CDR1 and CDR2: SGHTA and FQGNSA. V dropped 3 bases and J dropped 7 bases, with 15 bases sitting between them. The chain's CDR3 is CASSLRDKGFEAFF. As DNA, the CDR3 is TGTGCCAGCAGCTTGAGGGACAAGGGGTTTGAAGCTTTCTTT.